Sequencing of this T cell receptor (beta chain) was carried out in a study of blood T cell repertoires in COVID-19. The assay was immunoSEQ multiplex PCR, and TCRdb's table has in-frame clones only and misses some. In the table there are some 170,000 clones, around 83% of which are singletons. Resolution of symptoms, clearance, or two negative PCRs was present in recovered Cohort 3 donors. From germline, CDR1 is GTSNPN and CDR2 SVGIG (reference sequence). V gave up 8 bases and J gave up 10 bases, with 17 bases separating them. The CDR3 contains 12 residues. Source material: PBMCs or T cells enriched from blood (not recorded which). This clonotype was obtained from a man in his fifties who had recovered from COVID-19. V is TRBV30 and J is TRBJ1-4, with D possibly matching TRBD1 (5 bases). CDR3 region: CANNGGAGKLFF. The CDR3 DNA reads as TGTGCCAACAACGGGGGTGCGGGAAAACTGTTTTTT.